This T cell receptor (beta chain) stems from a study of T cells in Graves' hyperthyroidism and ophthalmopathy. Study-level points and caveats: Most clonotypes expanded in the thyroid (above 0.001) were also present in blood. Ophthalmopathy and stable hyperthyroidism were separated by a 13 V-J model.

V was trimmed by 5 bases and J by 6 bases, leaving 14 bases between them. This CDR3 comprises 13 residues. Germline-derived CDR1 and CDR2 are SNHLY and FYNNEI. This clonotype was seen repeatedly, ten times or more. Antigen: not known. Amplified TCR beta CDR3 regions came from RNA transcripts. Carried out on the TCR CDR3, a first-round RT-PCR used the HTBI primer set. TCRdb reprocessed the multiplex PCR reads with MiXCR, giving one entry per CDR3 protein. The data show more than 500,000 distinct CDR3 sequences, with around 15% seen just once and 14% held by the top ten. Graves' hyperthyroidism was deemed stable absent ophthalmopathy progression within 18 months.

The chain carries TRBV2 and TRBJ2-7; weak D call: TRBD1 (6 bases). The source is a middle-aged woman with Graves' hyperthyroidism. The sequencing input was blood. CDR3 DNA sequence: TGTGCCAGCAGTCCCGGCAGGGGTGGCGAGCAGTACTTC. As protein: CASSPGRGGEQYF.